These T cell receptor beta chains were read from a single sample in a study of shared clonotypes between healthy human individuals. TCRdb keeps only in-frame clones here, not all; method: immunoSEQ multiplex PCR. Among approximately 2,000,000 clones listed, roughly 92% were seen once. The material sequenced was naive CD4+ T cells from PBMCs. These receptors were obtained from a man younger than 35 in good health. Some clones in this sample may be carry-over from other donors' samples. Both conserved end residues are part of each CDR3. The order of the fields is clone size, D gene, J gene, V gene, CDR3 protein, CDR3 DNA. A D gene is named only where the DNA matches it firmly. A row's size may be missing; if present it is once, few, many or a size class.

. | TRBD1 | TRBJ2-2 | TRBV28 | CASSEEDRGRWGGMTGELFF | TGTGCCAGCAGCGAGGAAGACAGGGGGCGGTGGGGTGGCATGACCGGGGAGCTGTTTTTT
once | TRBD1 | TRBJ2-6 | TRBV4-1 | CASSQGSHRGPISGANVLTF | TGCGCCAGCAGCCAAGGCTCCCACAGGGGGCCGATCTCTGGGGCCAACGTCCTGACTTTC
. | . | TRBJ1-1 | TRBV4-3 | CASSPQGFTEAFF | TGCGCCAGCAGCCCCCAGGGGTTCACTGAAGCTTTCTTT
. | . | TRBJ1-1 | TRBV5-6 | CASSLFGTPTEAFF | TGTGCCAGCAGCTTGTTTGGGACACCCACTGAAGCTTTCTTT
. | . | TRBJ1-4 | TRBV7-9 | CASERSANEKLFF | TGTGCCAGCGAGAGGTCGGCTAATGAAAAACTGTTTTTT
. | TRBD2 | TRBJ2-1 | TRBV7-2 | CASLRQPGGRANEQFF | TGTGCCAGCCTCCGTCAACCGGGCGGGAGGGCGAATGAGCAGTTCTTC
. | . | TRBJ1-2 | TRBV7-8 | CASSLDRVGYTF | TGTGCCAGCAGCTTAGACAGGGTGGGCTACACCTTC
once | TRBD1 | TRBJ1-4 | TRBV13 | CASSRTGGNEKLFF | TGTGCCAGCAGCCGAACAGGGGGCAATGAAAAACTGTTTTTT
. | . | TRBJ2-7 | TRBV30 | CAWSDNPFYEQYF | TGTGCCTGGAGTGATAACCCCTTCTACGAGCAGTACTTC
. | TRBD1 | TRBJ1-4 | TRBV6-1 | CASSAGSTGAGGLFF | TGTGCCAGCAGTGCAGGGAGTACAGGGGCGGGTGGACTGTTTTTT
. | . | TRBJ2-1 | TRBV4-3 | CASSQGPSRTLYNEQFF | TGCGCCAGCAGCCAAGGTCCTAGTCGGACGTTATACAATGAGCAGTTCTTC
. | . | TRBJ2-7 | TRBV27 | CASSRDGAYEQYF | TGTGCCAGTTCCCGGGACGGGGCCTACGAGCAGTACTTC
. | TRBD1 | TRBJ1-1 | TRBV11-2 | CASSQRTGTGGNTEAFF | TGTGCCAGCAGCCAGAGAACCGGGACAGGGGGGAACACTGAAGCTTTCTTT
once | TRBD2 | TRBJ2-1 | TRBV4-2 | CASRRSGLAGASSYNEQFF | TGTGCCAGCAGACGATCGGGACTAGCGGGGGCTAGCTCCTACAATGAGCAGTTCTTC
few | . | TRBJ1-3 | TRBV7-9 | CASSLDQGLSSGNTIYF | TGTGCCAGCAGCTTAGACCAGGGGCTGAGCTCTGGAAACACCATATATTTT
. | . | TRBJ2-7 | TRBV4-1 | CASSPAGMTYEQYF | TGCGCCAGCAGCCCGGCCGGGATGACCTACGAGCAGTACTTC
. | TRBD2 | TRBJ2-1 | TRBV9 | CASSVASAGVYNEQFF | TGTGCCAGCAGCGTAGCTTCCGCGGGAGTCTACAATGAGCAGTTCTTC
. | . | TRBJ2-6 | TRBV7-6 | CASSLPRELVAGANVLTF | TGTGCCAGCAGCTTACCCCGGGAACTAGTTGCCGGGGCCAACGTCCTGACTTTC
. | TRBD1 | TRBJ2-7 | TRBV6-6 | CASTPPGTGMREQYF | TGTGCCAGCACCCCACCGGGGACAGGTATGAGGGAGCAGTACTTC
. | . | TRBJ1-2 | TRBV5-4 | CASSLVPNSYGYTF | TGTGCCAGCAGCTTGGTCCCGAACTCCTATGGCTACACCTTC
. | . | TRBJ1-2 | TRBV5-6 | CASSLGPIGHTF | TGTGCCAGCAGCTTGGGGCCCATTGGTCACACCTTC
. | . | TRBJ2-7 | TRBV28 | CASSRGQGVHEQYF | TGTGCCAGCAGTCGGGGGCAGGGAGTCCACGAGCAGTACTTC
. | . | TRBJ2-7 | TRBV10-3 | CAIRAGGPQYF | TGTGCCATCAGAGCAGGGGGGCCCCAGTACTTC
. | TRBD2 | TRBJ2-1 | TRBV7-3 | CASSLTGLDDNEQFF | TGTGCCAGCAGCCTAACAGGACTAGATGATAATGAGCAGTTCTTC
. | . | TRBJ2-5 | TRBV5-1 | CASSFVTGQETQYF | TGCGCCAGCAGCTTCGTGACGGGTCAAGAGACCCAGTACTTC
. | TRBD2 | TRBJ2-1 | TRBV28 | CASIRDSSPGTSRFF | TGTGCCAGCATCCGGGACTCCAGCCCCGGGACTAGTCGGTTCTTC
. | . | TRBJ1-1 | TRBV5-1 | CASAYGMNTEAFF | TGCGCCAGCGCCTACGGGATGAACACTGAAGCTTTCTTT
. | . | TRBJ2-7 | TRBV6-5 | CASSMLYEQYF | TGTGCCAGCAGTATGCTCTACGAGCAGTACTTC
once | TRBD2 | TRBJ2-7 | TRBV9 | CASSVATSASYEQYF | TGTGCCAGCAGCGTGGCGACTAGCGCATCCTACGAGCAGTACTTC
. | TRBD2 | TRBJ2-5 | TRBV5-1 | CASSPAGGEETQYF | TGCGCCAGCAGCCCCGCCGGGGGGGAAGAGACCCAGTACTTC
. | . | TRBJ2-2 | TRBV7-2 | CASSLVLLIGGELFF | TGTGCCAGCAGCTTAGTGTTGCTGATAGGCGGGGAGCTGTTTTTT
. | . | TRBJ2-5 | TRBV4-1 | CASSQVVGAVETQYF | TGCGCCAGCAGCCAAGTAGTTGGGGCGGTAGAGACCCAGTACTTC
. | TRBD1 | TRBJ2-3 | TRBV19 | CASSPGQGFTDTQYF | TGTGCCAGTAGCCCGGGACAGGGTTTCACAGATACGCAGTATTTT
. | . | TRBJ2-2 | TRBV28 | CASSSHGSNTGELFF | TGTGCCAGCAGTTCCCACGGCTCGAACACCGGGGAGCTGTTTTTT
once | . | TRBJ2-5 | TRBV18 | CASSPLLIQETQYF | TGTGCCAGCTCACCCCTCCTTATCCAAGAGACCCAGTACTTC
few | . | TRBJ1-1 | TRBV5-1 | CASSVDPTGVAFF | TGCGCCAGCAGCGTGGACCCGACGGGTGTAGCTTTCTTT
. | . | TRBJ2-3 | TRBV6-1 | CASSELADTQYF | TGTGCCAGCAGTGAACTCGCAGATACGCAGTATTTT
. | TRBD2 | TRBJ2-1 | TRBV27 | CASSFLGSGTSGIGEQFF | TGTGCCAGCAGTTTCCTCGGCTCCGGGACTAGCGGGATCGGTGAGCAGTTCTTC
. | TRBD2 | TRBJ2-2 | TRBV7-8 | CASTSSSGSNTGELFF | TGTGCCAGCACCAGTTCTAGCGGCTCGAACACCGGGGAGCTGTTTTTT
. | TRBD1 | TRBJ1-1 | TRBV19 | CASSRFGAGGSPREAFF | TGTGCCAGTAGTCGTTTCGGGGCAGGGGGTTCTCCACGTGAAGCTTTCTTT
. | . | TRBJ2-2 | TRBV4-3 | CASSQSSQGWTGELFF | TGCGCCAGCAGCCAAAGCTCTCAGGGCTGGACCGGGGAGCTGTTTTTT
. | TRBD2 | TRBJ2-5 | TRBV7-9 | CASLAAGGETQYF | TGTGCCAGCCTGGCGGCGGGGGGAGAGACCCAGTACTTC
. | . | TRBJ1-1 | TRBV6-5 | CASSYGQFNTEAFF | TGTGCCAGCAGTTACGGACAGTTCAACACTGAAGCTTTCTTT
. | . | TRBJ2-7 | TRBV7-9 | CASSLASPGTRVYEQYF | TGTGCCAGCAGCTTAGCGAGTCCAGGAACCAGGGTCTACGAGCAGTACTTC
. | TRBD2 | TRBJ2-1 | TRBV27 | CASSFRRLAGSQGEQFF | TGTGCCAGCAGTTTCCGAAGACTAGCGGGGTCTCAAGGTGAGCAGTTCTTC
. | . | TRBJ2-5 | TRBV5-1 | CASSSPGLQETQYF | TGCGCCAGCAGCTCTCCGGGCCTCCAAGAGACCCAGTACTTC
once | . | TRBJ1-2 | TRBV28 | CASSFLGARFGYTF | TGTGCCAGCAGTTTCCTGGGGGCGCGTTTTGGCTACACCTTC
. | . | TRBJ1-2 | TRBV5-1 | CASSLGVAAGTF | .
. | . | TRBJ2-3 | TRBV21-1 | CASSKYVGQGNSRHTDTQYF | .
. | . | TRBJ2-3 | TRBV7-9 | CASSLGLATDTQYF | TGTGCCAGCAGCTTAGGGCTAGCCACAGATACGCAGTATTTT
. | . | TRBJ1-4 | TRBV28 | CASREGVTEKLFF | TGTGCCAGCAGGGAGGGAGTAACTGAAAAACTGTTTTTT
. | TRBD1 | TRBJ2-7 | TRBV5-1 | CASSLTGTGEDEQYF | TGCGCCAGCAGTCTTACCGGGACAGGGGAAGACGAGCAGTACTTC
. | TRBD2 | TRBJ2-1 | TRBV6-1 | CASSEKLASGYPTSYNEQFF | TGTGCCAGCAGTGAAAAGTTGGCTAGCGGGTACCCCACCTCCTACAATGAGCAGTTCTTC
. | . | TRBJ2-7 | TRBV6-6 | CASIRVATTYEQYF | TGTGCCAGCATCAGGGTAGCTACGACCTACGAGCAGTACTTC
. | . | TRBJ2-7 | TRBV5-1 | CASRYGGTESYEQYF | TGCGCCAGCAGGTACGGTGGGACTGAGTCCTACGAGCAGTACTTC
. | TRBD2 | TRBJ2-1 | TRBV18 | CASSPSGLSNEQFF | TGTGCCAGCTCACCATCGGGACTATCGAATGAGCAGTTCTTC
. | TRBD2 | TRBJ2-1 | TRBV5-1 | CASSLLGWLAEGGEQFF | TGCGCCAGCAGCCTTCTTGGATGGCTAGCGGAGGGAGGTGAGCAGTTCTTC
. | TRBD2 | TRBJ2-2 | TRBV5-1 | CASNPRAGDTGELFF | TGCGCCAGTAATCCCAGAGCGGGAGACACCGGGGAGCTGTTTTTT
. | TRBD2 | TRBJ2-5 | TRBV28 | CASSIGLAGGRETQYF | TGTGCCAGCAGTATAGGACTAGCGGGAGGTAGAGAGACCCAGTACTTC